The clone carrying this T cell receptor beta chain occurred once. This sample is drawn from a study of cytomegalovirus exposure and HLA in healthy donors. There are 15 residues in the CDR3. Trimming took 1 base from V and 3 from J; bases not matched to a gene: 3. Germline V gene lookup returns CDR1 LNHNV and CDR2 YYDKDF (reference sequence). TCRdb's table, derived via immunoSEQ multiplex PCR, lists solely in-frame clones and lacks some. This repertoire shows roughly 140,000 clones, approximately 93% found once; its top ten account for about 0.65%. The receptor was isolated from a man aged 18 to 29 in good health and CMV-seronegative. The sample was PBMCs. The chain recombines TRBV15 with TRBJ2-1, with 7 bases that match TRBD2. In nucleotides, the CDR3 is TGTGCCACCAGCAGAGTAAGCGGGGACTACAATGAGCAGTTCTTC. This translates into CATSRVSGDYNEQFF.